This T cell receptor beta chain is from a study of blood T cell repertoires in COVID-19. Overall study: Nucleic acid was either cDNA or gDNA, and it came from T cells, B-cell-depleted T cells, or PBMCs.

Germline V gene sequence: CDR1 SGHNT, CDR2 YENEEA. The CDR3 has 15 amino acids. V dropped 4 bases and J dropped 5 bases, with 15 bases sitting between them. In the original processing: Reference gene primer amplification gave nucleated cell count estimates. Profiling relied on immunoSEQ multiplex PCR, and the TCRdb table lists in-frame clones only, not all of them. That table supplies the V and J calls and clone size; D and trimming were determined from the DNA. The table shows roughly 330,000 clones, with more than 70% occurring only once. The sequencing input was peripheral blood. The origin of this receptor is a young man who had recovered from COVID-19. The rearrangement uses TRBV11-3 and TRBJ2-1; tentatively, D is TRBD2 (6 bases). The CDR3 loop is CASSSPGLSHNEQFF. The CDR3 bases are TGTGCCAGCAGCTCCCCGGGACTCTCTCACAATGAGCAGTTCTTC.